Reported below is one T cell receptor beta chain. Its antigen is as yet unknown. CDR1 and CDR2 from the germline V gene are SQVTM and ANQGSEA. The CDR3 spans 12 residues. The ends were cut back, 7 bases at V and 6 bases at J, with 15 bases in the middle. The entry originates in a study of post-analysis software for immune sequencing data. Whole-study findings and limits: TRBV5-6, TRBV5-1 and TRBV20-1 belonged to a set of a few TRBV segments that were more frequent in patients than controls.

Prepared TCR beta cDNA libraries contained unique molecular identifiers. TCRdb used MiXCR to reprocess the PCR reads, holding one entry per CDR3 protein. The data hold hundreds of thousands of distinct CDR3 sequences, with about a third observed a single time. Input material: blood. This clonotype was obtained from a girl aged 10-17 years with multiple sclerosis. V gene TRBV29-1 combines with J gene TRBJ1-1; TRBD1 is a possible D gene (5 bases). The CDR3 DNA is TGCAGCGGCTCAGGGCCCTCGGCTGAAGCTTTCTTT. Translation gives CSGSGPSAEAFF.